These T cell receptor beta chains were read from a single sample in a study of cytomegalovirus exposure and HLA in healthy donors. Produced via immunoSEQ multiplex PCR; TCRdb's table is partial and in-frame only. The sample holds some 150,000 clones, roughly three quarters seen once. Sequenced: PBMCs. The receptor set was obtained from a man in his fifties or sixties in good health and CMV-seronegative. CDR3s include the opening cysteine and the closing phenylalanine or tryptophan. D genes are given only for firm matches. The size of a clone is reported for some rows only, either as once, few or many, or as a class for expanded clones.

v_gene: TRBV4-1; d_gene: TRBD2; abundance: .; j_gene: TRBJ2-1; CDR3nt: TGCGCCAGCAGCCAAGTCCGGGGGGGCCCTATAGGTGAGCAGTTCTTC; CDR3aa: CASSQVRGGPIGEQFF
v_gene: TRBV25-1; d_gene: TRBD1; abundance: .; j_gene: TRBJ2-7; CDR3nt: TGTGCCAGCCGCCGACAGGGACAGACCTACGAGCAGTACTTC; CDR3aa: CASRRQGQTYEQYF
v_gene: TRBV5-1; d_gene: .; abundance: .; j_gene: TRBJ2-3; CDR3nt: TGCGCCAGCAGCCTAGCCGGGACACCTGAATATACGCAGTATTTT; CDR3aa: CASSLAGTPEYTQYF
v_gene: TRBV6-1; d_gene: TRBD1; abundance: .; j_gene: TRBJ1-2; CDR3nt: TGTGCCAGCAGTGCGGACAGGGGAGGACGGGGCTACACCTTC; CDR3aa: CASSADRGGRGYTF
v_gene: TRBV7-9; d_gene: .; abundance: .; j_gene: TRBJ1-2; CDR3nt: TGTGCCAGCAGCTTAGGTCGGGTGGCGAACTATGGCTACACCTTC; CDR3aa: CASSLGRVANYGYTF
v_gene: TRBV2; d_gene: .; abundance: once; j_gene: TRBJ2-1; CDR3nt: TGTGCCAGCAGCCCAGGGAGGGGGGGGATTGGTGAGCAGTTCTTC; CDR3aa: CASSPGRGGIGEQFF
v_gene: TRBV2; d_gene: TRBD1; abundance: .; j_gene: TRBJ1-2; CDR3nt: TGTGCCAGCAAACAGGGGCCTCATGGCTACACCTTC; CDR3aa: CASKQGPHGYTF
v_gene: TRBV14; d_gene: TRBD2; abundance: .; j_gene: TRBJ2-1; CDR3nt: TGTGCCAGCAGCCCACGACTAGCGGGGGGGGATCCGTTCTTC; CDR3aa: CASSPRLAGGDPFF
v_gene: TRBV5-1; d_gene: TRBD1; abundance: .; j_gene: TRBJ2-7; CDR3nt: TGCGCCAGCAGCTTCGACGGGACAGGGGGCTACGAGCAGTACTTC; CDR3aa: CASSFDGTGGYEQYF
v_gene: TRBV29-1; d_gene: .; abundance: .; j_gene: TRBJ2-1; CDR3nt: TGCAGCGTTGAAGGGGCTCCCCGGGGCTCCTACAATGAGCAGTTCTTC; CDR3aa: CSVEGAPRGSYNEQFF
v_gene: TRBV10-3; d_gene: .; abundance: .; j_gene: TRBJ2-1; CDR3nt: TGTGCCATCAGTGAGATAGGGAGCTCCTACAATGAGCAGTTCTTC; CDR3aa: CAISEIGSSYNEQFF
v_gene: TRBV19; d_gene: TRBD2; abundance: .; j_gene: TRBJ2-1; CDR3nt: TGTGCCAGTAGTATCTTTGCTAGCGGTGACAATGAGCAGTTCTTC; CDR3aa: CASSIFASGDNEQFF
v_gene: TRBV10-3; d_gene: .; abundance: .; j_gene: TRBJ1-1; CDR3nt: TGTGCCACAACCTCAGGGATGAACACTGAAGCTTTCTTT; CDR3aa: CATTSGMNTEAFF
v_gene: TRBV18; d_gene: TRBD1; abundance: few; j_gene: TRBJ1-1; CDR3nt: TGTGCCAGCTCACAAGAACAGGGGGCCTCCACTGAAGCTTTCTTT; CDR3aa: CASSQEQGASTEAFF
v_gene: TRBV11-3; d_gene: .; abundance: .; j_gene: TRBJ1-6; CDR3nt: TGTGCCAGCAGCTTAGATGAGTTTTCTCCCCTCCACTTT; CDR3aa: CASSLDEFSPLHF
v_gene: TRBV7-9; d_gene: .; abundance: .; j_gene: TRBJ2-7; CDR3nt: TGTGCCAGCAGCCCCTCCGGGGTCCACGAGCAGTACTTC; CDR3aa: CASSPSGVHEQYF
v_gene: TRBV6-6; d_gene: TRBD1; abundance: few; j_gene: TRBJ1-5; CDR3nt: TGTGCCAGCAGTCCCACAGGGGGCGTCCAGCCCCAGCATTTT; CDR3aa: CASSPTGGVQPQHF
v_gene: TRBV11-1; d_gene: TRBD1; abundance: .; j_gene: TRBJ2-1; CDR3nt: TGTGCCAGCAGCACGCCGGGACAGGTTACGTATGAGCAGTTCTTC; CDR3aa: CASSTPGQVTYEQFF
v_gene: TRBV2; d_gene: TRBD2; abundance: .; j_gene: TRBJ2-5; CDR3nt: TGTGCCAGCAGGGCGACTAGCGCCTGGGAGACCCAGTACTTC; CDR3aa: CASRATSAWETQYF
v_gene: TRBV18; d_gene: .; abundance: .; j_gene: TRBJ2-7; CDR3nt: TGTGCCAGCTCACCACTCGCGACTACATACGAGCAGTACTTC; CDR3aa: CASSPLATTYEQYF
v_gene: TRBV2; d_gene: TRBD2; abundance: .; j_gene: TRBJ2-1; CDR3nt: TGTGCCAGCAGTGATTCCAGCGGGAGAAGGAATGAGCAGTTCTTC; CDR3aa: CASSDSSGRRNEQFF
v_gene: TRBV27; d_gene: TRBD2; abundance: .; j_gene: TRBJ2-7; CDR3nt: TGTGCCAGCAGCACTGGGACTAGCGGTGGCTACGAGCAGTACTTC; CDR3aa: CASSTGTSGGYEQYF
v_gene: TRBV6-5; d_gene: .; abundance: .; j_gene: TRBJ2-5; CDR3nt: TGTGCCAGCAGTCCATTTGGGGCCAAGCCAGAGACCCAGTACTTC; CDR3aa: CASSPFGAKPETQYF
v_gene: TRBV2; d_gene: TRBD1; abundance: .; j_gene: TRBJ2-2; CDR3nt: TGTGCCAGCGATGGACAGGGCGCCGGGGAGCTGTTTTTT; CDR3aa: CASDGQGAGELFF
v_gene: TRBV19; d_gene: .; abundance: .; j_gene: TRBJ1-2; CDR3nt: TGTGCCAGTAGTATTACGGGAGGGAGCTATGGCTACACCTTC; CDR3aa: CASSITGGSYGYTF
v_gene: TRBV15; d_gene: TRBD1; abundance: .; j_gene: TRBJ1-2; CDR3nt: TGTGCCACCAGCAGAGATACCGAGACAGGGACGAGGGGCACCTTC; CDR3aa: CATSRDTETGTRGTF
v_gene: TRBV9; d_gene: TRBD2; abundance: few; j_gene: TRBJ2-1; CDR3nt: TGTGCCAGCAGCCCTCAGACTAGCGGTACCTACAATGAGCAGTTCTTC; CDR3aa: CASSPQTSGTYNEQFF
v_gene: TRBV11-2; d_gene: TRBD2; abundance: .; j_gene: TRBJ2-7; CDR3nt: TGTGCCAGCAGCCCCCTGTCGGGGTTAGCGGGCTACGAGCAGTACTTC; CDR3aa: CASSPLSGLAGYEQYF
v_gene: TRBV19; d_gene: .; abundance: once; j_gene: TRBJ2-3; CDR3nt: TGTGCCAGTAGTATATTTCACGTCAGGGGCCCAGATACGCAGTATTTT; CDR3aa: CASSIFHVRGPDTQYF
v_gene: TRBV29-1; d_gene: .; abundance: .; j_gene: TRBJ2-7; CDR3nt: TGCAGCGGGGGCCCAGGGGCGGGCCACGAGCAGTACTTC; CDR3aa: CSGGPGAGHEQYF
v_gene: TRBV5-6; d_gene: .; abundance: .; j_gene: TRBJ2-2; CDR3nt: TGTGCCAGCAGAAAGGACTTCACCGGGGAGCTGTTTTTT; CDR3aa: CASRKDFTGELFF
v_gene: TRBV30; d_gene: .; abundance: .; j_gene: TRBJ2-7; CDR3nt: TGTGCCTGGAGTGCTGGCAGAACAACCTACGAGCAGTACTTC; CDR3aa: CAWSAGRTTYEQYF
v_gene: TRBV28; d_gene: .; abundance: .; j_gene: TRBJ2-2; CDR3nt: TGTGCCAGCAGTTTGCTAACCGGGGAGCTGTTTTTT; CDR3aa: CASSLLTGELFF
v_gene: TRBV7-3; d_gene: TRBD1; abundance: once; j_gene: TRBJ2-7; CDR3nt: TGTGCCAGCAGCCGGGACAGAGACTACGAGCAGTACTTC; CDR3aa: CASSRDRDYEQYF
v_gene: TRBV23-1; d_gene: TRBD1; abundance: .; j_gene: TRBJ2-2; CDR3nt: TGCGCCAGCAGTCAAAGACAGGGGGTCGGGTACACCGGGGAGCTGTTTTTT; CDR3aa: CASSQRQGVGYTGELFF
v_gene: TRBV7-2; d_gene: TRBD2; abundance: .; j_gene: TRBJ2-7; CDR3nt: TGTGCCAGCAGCTTTCGTAGCGGGAGCGCCTACGAGCAGTACTTC; CDR3aa: CASSFRSGSAYEQYF
v_gene: TRBV7-2; d_gene: TRBD1; abundance: .; j_gene: TRBJ2-2; CDR3nt: TGTGCCAGCAGCTCTCGGCCGGGACAGGGAGTCACCGGGGAGCTGTTTTTT; CDR3aa: CASSSRPGQGVTGELFF
v_gene: TRBV7-8; d_gene: .; abundance: .; j_gene: TRBJ2-1; CDR3nt: TGTGCCAGCAGCGCCGGGTATAATGAGCAGTTCTTC; CDR3aa: CASSAGYNEQFF
v_gene: TRBV11-2; d_gene: .; abundance: few; j_gene: TRBJ2-5; CDR3nt: TGTGCCAGCAGCTCTCAACTCCAAGAGACCCAGTACTTC; CDR3aa: CASSSQLQETQYF
v_gene: TRBV6-1; d_gene: .; abundance: .; j_gene: TRBJ2-5; CDR3nt: TGTGCCAGCACCGAGGGGGGGTTGGAGACCCAGTACTTC; CDR3aa: CASTEGGLETQYF
v_gene: TRBV4-3; d_gene: TRBD1; abundance: few; j_gene: TRBJ2-3; CDR3nt: TGCGCCAGCAGCCAAGATTTCCACCAGGGGGGCACAGATACGCAGTATTTT; CDR3aa: CASSQDFHQGGTDTQYF
v_gene: TRBV4-3; d_gene: .; abundance: .; j_gene: TRBJ2-5; CDR3nt: TGCGCCAGCAGCCAAGGGCCGCCCGGGGAGACCCAGTACTTC; CDR3aa: CASSQGPPGETQYF
v_gene: TRBV28; d_gene: TRBD2; abundance: .; j_gene: TRBJ2-7; CDR3nt: TGTGCCAGCAGTCCCCTGGGACTAGCGGGATACTACGAGCAGTACTTC; CDR3aa: CASSPLGLAGYYEQYF
v_gene: TRBV10-3; d_gene: .; abundance: few; j_gene: TRBJ1-2; CDR3nt: TGTGCCACATCTGGGGGGGGAGGGAGTAATGGCTACACCTTC; CDR3aa: CATSGGGGSNGYTF
v_gene: TRBV18; d_gene: .; abundance: .; j_gene: TRBJ1-5; CDR3nt: TGTGCCAGCTCACCAAATCCCCCCCAGAATAATCAGCCCCAGCATTTT; CDR3aa: CASSPNPPQNNQPQHF
v_gene: TRBV28; d_gene: TRBD2; abundance: .; j_gene: TRBJ2-7; CDR3nt: TGTGCCAGCAGTTTCTTTAGGACTAGCGGCCGACTGGCCTACGAGCAGTACTTC; CDR3aa: CASSFFRTSGRLAYEQYF